The 10 T cell receptor beta chains below come from one sample, sequenced in a study of CD8+CD57+ T cells in acquired aplastic anemia. The use of genomic DNA as template underpinned the TCR beta VDJ and CDR3 profiling. TCRdb itself ran the reads through MiXCR, one entry per CDR3 protein. Of roughly 200,000 distinct CDR3 sequences listed, roughly 55% were seen once; the top ten hold approximately 30%. The sequenced sample was sorted CD4+, CD8+, or CD8+CD57+ T cells (not recorded which) from PBMCs. These TCRs come from a human donor in good health.

This clonotype was seen once. The V and J genes are TRBV9 and TRBJ1-3; 10 bases map to TRBD1. With V trimmed by 0 bases and J by 2 bases, 8 bases remained unmatched. The germline CDR1 and CDR2 sequences are SGDLS and YYNGEE. The CDR3 loop spans 18 amino acids. The CDR3 DNA follows: TGTGCCAGCAGCGTAGGATGGACAGGGGGGGGTCCTGGAAACACCATATATTTT. Translation gives CASSVGWTGGGPGNTIYF.

This clonotype was observed at least ten times. The genes are TRBV5-1 and TRBJ1-6; 7 bases align to TRBD1. CDR3 size: 14 residues. Germline loops: CDR1 SGHRS, CDR2 YFSETQ. V lost 0 bases to trimming and J lost 9 bases; unmatched junction nucleotides: 3. The CDR3 nucleotides read TGCGCCAGCAGCTTGGGGACAGGTAGTTCACCCCTCCACTTT. Translating gives CASSLGTGSSPLHF. Together with reference TRBV5-1 and TRBJ1-6, the CDR3 gives the full variable domain: KAGVTQTPRYLIKTRGQQVTLSCSPISGHRSVSWYQQTPGQGLQFLFEYFSETQRNKGNFPGRFSGRQFSNSRSEMNVSTLELGDSALYLCASSLGTGSSPLHFGNGTRLTVT.

The CDR3 spells CSLGLSGEQFF. The CDR3 coding sequence is TGCAGTCTAGGCCTATCCGGAGAGCAGTTCTTC. The chain employs TRBV20-1 and TRBJ2-1; D unresolved. This CDR3 is 11 amino acids long. CDR1 and CDR2 (germline): DFQATT, SNEGSKA (reference sequence). V lost 8 bases, J lost 10 bases, and 15 bases lay in between.

The V gene is TRBV4-2, the J gene TRBJ1-1; TRBD1 matches at 9 bases. CDR3 length: 20 residues. Germline loops: CDR1 LGHNA, CDR2 YNFKEQ. Trimming took 1 base from V and 5 from J; bases not matched to a gene: 20. DNA of the CDR3: TGTGCCAGCAGCCAAGCGCTCTCGGGGACAGGGAAAGATGTCGGGACTGAAGCTTTCTTT. It codes for CASSQALSGTGKDVGTEAFF.

As for this clonotype: Mismatch with germline at one junction end may stem from a read error. The chain has TRBV15 and TRBJ1-2; 8 nucleotides align to TRBD1. CDR1 is LNHNV, CDR2 YYDKDF, per germline (reference sequence). This CDR3 contains 15 residues. In DNA, the CDR3 is TGTGCCACCAGCAGTAGGACAGGGAATGGCTATGGCTGCACCTTC. It translates to CATSSRTGNGYGCTF.

The chain is built from TRBV6-4 and TRBJ2-2; 8 nucleotides agree with TRBD2. This CDR3 is built from 16 residues. CDR1 and CDR2 (germline): MRHNA, SNTAGT. With V trimmed by 0 bases and J by 6 bases, 6 bases remained unmatched. The CDR3 region has the DNA TGTGCCAGCAGTGACTCTAAGAGCGGGGGCGCCGGGGAGCTGTTTTTT. This encodes CASSDSKSGGAGELFF.

The rearrangement links TRBV10-3 to TRBJ2-7; D perhaps matches TRBD1 (5 bases). The CDR3 contains 14 residues. CDR1 and CDR2 (germline): ENHRY, SYGVKD. Trimming shortened V by 4 bases and J by 3 bases, and 13 bases separated the two germline ends. The CDR3 loop reads CAISATGLHYEQYF. The CDR3, as DNA: TGTGCCATCAGTGCTACAGGCTTACACTACGAGCAGTACTTC.

This chain connects TRBV19 to TRBJ2-1; D remains ambiguous. Trimming took off 5 bases at V and 10 bases at J, with 9 bases between the two ends. The CDR3 sequence is 11 residues long. Per the germline V gene, CDR1 is LNHDA and CDR2 is SQIVND (reference sequence). CDR3 bases: TGTGCCAGTAGTCCCGGGTGGGAGCAGTTCTTC. Residues: CASSPGWEQFF.

The chain recombines TRBV19 with TRBJ1-2, with TRBD1 as a possible D gene (5 bases). The CDR3 consists of 14 residues. V dropped 7 bases and J dropped 4 bases, with 16 bases sitting between them. Per the germline V gene, CDR1 is LNHDA and CDR2 is SQIVND (reference sequence). CDR3 nucleotide sequence: TGTGCCAGTACTCAGGGCAGAAGAAGCTATGGCTACACCTTC. It encodes CASTQGRRSYGYTF.

This clonotype was counted a few times. The chain is built from TRBV5-1 and TRBJ2-7; 8 bases fit TRBD1. V shed 4 bases, J shed 4 bases, and the junction held 4 bases outside the gene matches. This CDR3 region has 13 residues. Germline CDR1 SGHRS, CDR2 YFSETQ. DNA for the CDR3: TGCGCCAGCAGCGCGCGACAGGGGTACGAGCAGTACTTC. Translating it yields CASSARQGYEQYF.